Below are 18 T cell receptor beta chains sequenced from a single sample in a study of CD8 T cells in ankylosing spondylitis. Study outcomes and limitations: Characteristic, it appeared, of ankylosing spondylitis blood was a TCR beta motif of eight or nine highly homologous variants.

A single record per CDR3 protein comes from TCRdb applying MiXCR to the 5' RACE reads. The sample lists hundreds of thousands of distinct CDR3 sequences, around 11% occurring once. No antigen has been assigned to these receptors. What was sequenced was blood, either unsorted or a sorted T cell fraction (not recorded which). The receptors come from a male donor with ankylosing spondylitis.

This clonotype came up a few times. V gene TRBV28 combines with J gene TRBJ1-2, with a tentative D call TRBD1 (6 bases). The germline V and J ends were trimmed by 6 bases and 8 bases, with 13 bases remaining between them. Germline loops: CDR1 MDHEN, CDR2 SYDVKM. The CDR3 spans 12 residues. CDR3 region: CASRSDRSGYTF. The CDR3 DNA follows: TGTGCCAGCAGATCAGACAGGAGCGGCTACACCTTC.

The DNA for the CDR3 is TGCGCCAGCAGCTTGGGACAAATAATAAACTATGGCTACACCTTC. Protein: CASSLGQIINYGYTF. V usage is TRBV5-1 and J usage is TRBJ1-2; D unresolved. V dropped 0 bases and J dropped 2 bases, with 11 bases sitting between them. The CDR3 has 15 residues. Germline V gene data show CDR1 as SGHRS and CDR2 as YFSETQ.

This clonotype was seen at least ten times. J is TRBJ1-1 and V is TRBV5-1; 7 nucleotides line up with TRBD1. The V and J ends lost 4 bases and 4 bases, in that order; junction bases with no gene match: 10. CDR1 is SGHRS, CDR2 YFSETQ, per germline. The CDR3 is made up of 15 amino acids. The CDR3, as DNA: TGCGCCAGCAGCCCGGGAGACAGGGTGGTCACTGAAGCTTTCTTT. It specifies CASSPGDRVVTEAFF.

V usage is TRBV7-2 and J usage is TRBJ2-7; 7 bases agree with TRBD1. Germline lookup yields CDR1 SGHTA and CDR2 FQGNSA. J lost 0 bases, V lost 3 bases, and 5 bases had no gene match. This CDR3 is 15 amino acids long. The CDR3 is CASSLNRGSSYEQYF. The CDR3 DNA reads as TGTGCCAGCAGCTTGAACAGGGGTAGCTCCTACGAGCAGTACTTC.

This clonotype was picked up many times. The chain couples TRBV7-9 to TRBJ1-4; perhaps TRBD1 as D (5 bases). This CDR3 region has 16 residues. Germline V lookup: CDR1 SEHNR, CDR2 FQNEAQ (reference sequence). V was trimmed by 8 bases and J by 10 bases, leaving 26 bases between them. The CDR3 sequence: CASCLYTGPRSGKLFF. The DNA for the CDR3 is TGTGCCAGCTGCCTTTATACGGGACCCCGGAGCGGAAAACTGTTTTTT.

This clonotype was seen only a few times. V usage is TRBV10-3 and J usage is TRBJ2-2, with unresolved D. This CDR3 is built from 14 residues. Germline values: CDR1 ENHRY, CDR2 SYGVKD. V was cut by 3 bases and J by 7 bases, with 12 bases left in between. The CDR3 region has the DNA TGTGCCATCAGTGATAATCCAGCGTACGGGGAGCTGTTTTTT. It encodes CAISDNPAYGELFF.

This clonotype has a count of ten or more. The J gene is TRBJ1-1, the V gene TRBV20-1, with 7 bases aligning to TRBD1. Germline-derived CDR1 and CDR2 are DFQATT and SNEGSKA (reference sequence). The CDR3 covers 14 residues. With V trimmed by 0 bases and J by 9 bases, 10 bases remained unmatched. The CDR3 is CSARDPGPGQQAFF. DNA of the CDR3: TGCAGTGCTAGAGATCCGGGGCCGGGACAGCAAGCTTTCTTT.

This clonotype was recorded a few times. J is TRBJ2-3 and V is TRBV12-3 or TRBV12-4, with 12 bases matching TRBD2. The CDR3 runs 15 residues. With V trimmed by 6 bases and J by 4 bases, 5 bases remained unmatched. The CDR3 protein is CASSLAGGVADTQYF. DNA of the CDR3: TGTGCCAGCAGCCTAGCGGGAGGGGTAGCAGATACGCAGTATTTT.

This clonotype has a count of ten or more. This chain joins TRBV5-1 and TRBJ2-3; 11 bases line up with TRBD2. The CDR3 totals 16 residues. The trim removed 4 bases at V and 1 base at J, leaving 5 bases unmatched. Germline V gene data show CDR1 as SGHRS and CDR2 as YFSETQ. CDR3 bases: TGCGCCAGCAGCACAGGACTAGCGGGTCGCACAGATACGCAGTATTTT. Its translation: CASSTGLAGRTDTQYF.

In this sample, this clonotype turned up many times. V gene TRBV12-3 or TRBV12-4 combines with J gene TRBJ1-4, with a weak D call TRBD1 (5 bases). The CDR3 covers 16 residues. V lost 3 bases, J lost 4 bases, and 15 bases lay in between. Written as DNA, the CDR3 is TGTGCCAGCAGTTTCGGGCCCTCAGGGAGTAATGAAAAACTGTTTTTT. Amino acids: CASSFGPSGSNEKLFF.

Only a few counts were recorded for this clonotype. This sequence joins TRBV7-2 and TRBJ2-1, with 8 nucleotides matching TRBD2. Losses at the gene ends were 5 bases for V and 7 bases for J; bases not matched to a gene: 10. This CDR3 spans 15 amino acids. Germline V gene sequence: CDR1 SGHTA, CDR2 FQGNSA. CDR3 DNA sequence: TGTGCCAGCAGCCTCGGGAGGGCTGCGGGGAATGAGCAGTTCTTC. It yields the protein CASSLGRAAGNEQFF.

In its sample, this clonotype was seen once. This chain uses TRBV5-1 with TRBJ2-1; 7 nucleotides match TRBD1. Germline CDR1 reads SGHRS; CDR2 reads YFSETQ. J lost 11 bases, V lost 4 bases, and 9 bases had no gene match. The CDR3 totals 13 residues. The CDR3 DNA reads TGCGCCAGCAGCACGACAGGGCCTTCTCAGCAGTTCTTC. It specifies CASSTTGPSQQFF.

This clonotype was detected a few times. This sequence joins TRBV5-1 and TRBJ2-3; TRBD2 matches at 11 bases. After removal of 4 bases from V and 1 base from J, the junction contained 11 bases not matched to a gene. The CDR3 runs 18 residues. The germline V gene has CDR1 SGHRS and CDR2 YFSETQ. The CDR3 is CASSRFTSGSTGTDTQYF. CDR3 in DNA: TGCGCCAGCAGCCGGTTCACTAGCGGGAGTACCGGCACAGATACGCAGTATTTT.

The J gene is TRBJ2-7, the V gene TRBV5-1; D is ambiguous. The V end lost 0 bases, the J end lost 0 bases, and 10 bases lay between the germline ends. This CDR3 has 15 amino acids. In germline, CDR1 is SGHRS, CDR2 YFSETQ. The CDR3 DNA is TGCGCCAGCAGCTTGGTGGGGTCCACCTCCTACGAGCAGTACTTC. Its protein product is CASSLVGSTSYEQYF.

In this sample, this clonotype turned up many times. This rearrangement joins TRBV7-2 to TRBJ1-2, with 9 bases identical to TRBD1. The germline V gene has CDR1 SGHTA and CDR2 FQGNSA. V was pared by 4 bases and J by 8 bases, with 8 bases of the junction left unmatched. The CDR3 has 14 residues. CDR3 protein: CASSSRQGVFGYTF. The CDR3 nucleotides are TGTGCCAGCAGCTCCAGACAGGGGGTGTTCGGCTACACCTTC.

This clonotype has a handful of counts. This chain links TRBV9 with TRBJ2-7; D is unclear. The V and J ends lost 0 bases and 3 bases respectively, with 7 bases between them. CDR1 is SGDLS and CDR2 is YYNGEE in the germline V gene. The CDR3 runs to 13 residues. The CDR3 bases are TGTGCCAGCAGCGTAGTACCCTACTACGAGCAGTACTTC. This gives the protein CASSVVPYYEQYF. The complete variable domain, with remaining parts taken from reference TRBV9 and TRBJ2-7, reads DSGVTQTPKHLITATGQRVTLRCSPRSGDLSVYWYQQSLDQGLQFLIQYYNGEERAKGNILERFSAQQFPDLHSELNLSSLELGDSALYFCASSVVPYYEQYFGPGTRLTVT.

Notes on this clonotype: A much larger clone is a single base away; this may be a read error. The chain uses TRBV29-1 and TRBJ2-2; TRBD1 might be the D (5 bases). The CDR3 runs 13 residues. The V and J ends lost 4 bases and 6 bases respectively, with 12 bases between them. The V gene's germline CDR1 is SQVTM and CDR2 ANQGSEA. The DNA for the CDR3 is TGCAGCGTTGGACAGAGCAGAGCCGGGGAGCTGTTTTTT. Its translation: CSVGQSRAGELFF.

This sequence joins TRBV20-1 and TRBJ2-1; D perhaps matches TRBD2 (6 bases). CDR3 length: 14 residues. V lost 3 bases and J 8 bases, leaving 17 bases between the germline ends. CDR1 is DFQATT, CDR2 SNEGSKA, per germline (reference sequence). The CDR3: CSARPGLSLDEQFF. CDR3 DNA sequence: TGCAGTGCTAGGCCGGGACTCTCACTTGATGAGCAGTTCTTC.